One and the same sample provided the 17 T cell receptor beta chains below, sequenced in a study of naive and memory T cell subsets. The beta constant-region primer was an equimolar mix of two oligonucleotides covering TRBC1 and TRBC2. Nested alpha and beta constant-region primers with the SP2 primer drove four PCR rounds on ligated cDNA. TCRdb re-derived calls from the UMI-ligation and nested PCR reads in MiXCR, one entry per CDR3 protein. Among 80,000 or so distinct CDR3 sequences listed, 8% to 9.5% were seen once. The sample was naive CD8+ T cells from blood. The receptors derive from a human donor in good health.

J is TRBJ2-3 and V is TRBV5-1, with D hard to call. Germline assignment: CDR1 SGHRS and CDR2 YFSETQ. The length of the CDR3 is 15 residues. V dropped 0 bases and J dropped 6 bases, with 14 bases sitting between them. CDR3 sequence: CASSLEYNDPDTQYF. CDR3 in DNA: TGCGCCAGCAGCTTGGAATATAATGATCCGGATACGCAGTATTTT.

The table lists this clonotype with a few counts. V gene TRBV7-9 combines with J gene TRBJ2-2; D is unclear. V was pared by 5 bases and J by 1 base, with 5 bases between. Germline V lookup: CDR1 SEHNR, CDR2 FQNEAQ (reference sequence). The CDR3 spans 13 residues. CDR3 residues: CASSTVNTGELFF. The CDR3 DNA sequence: TGTGCCAGCAGCACAGTGAACACCGGGGAGCTGTTTTTT.

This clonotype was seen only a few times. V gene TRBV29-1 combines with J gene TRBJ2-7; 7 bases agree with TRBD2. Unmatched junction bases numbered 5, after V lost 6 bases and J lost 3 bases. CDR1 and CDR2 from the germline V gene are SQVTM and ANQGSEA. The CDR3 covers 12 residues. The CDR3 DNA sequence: TGCAGCGTCACACTAGCGAGCTACGAGCAGTACTTC. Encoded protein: CSVTLASYEQYF.

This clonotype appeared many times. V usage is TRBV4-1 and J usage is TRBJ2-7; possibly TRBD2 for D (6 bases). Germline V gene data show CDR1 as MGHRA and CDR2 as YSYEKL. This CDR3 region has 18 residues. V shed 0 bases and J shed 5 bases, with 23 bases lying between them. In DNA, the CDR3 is TGCGCCAGCAGCCAAGATACTGCGGGGTTGTCGGTAGGAAACGAGCAGTACTTC. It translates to CASSQDTAGLSVGNEQYF.

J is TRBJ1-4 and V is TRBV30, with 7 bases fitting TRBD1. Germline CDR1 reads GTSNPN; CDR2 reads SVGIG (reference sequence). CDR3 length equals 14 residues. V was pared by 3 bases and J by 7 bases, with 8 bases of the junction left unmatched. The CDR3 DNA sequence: TGTGCCTGGAGCGACGAGGGGGCGGGTGAAAAACTGTTTTTT. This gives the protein CAWSDEGAGEKLFF.

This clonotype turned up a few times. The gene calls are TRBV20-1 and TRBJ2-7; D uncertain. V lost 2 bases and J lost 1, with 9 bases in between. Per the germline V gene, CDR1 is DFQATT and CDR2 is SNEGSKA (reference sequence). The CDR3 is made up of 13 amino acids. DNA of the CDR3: TGCAGTGCTAGACCCGGGCAGTCCTACGAGCAGTACTTC. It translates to CSARPGQSYEQYF.

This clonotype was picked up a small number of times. CDR3 amino acids: CASSLGAGRGTEAFF. The CDR3, as DNA: TGTGCCAGCAGCTTAGGGGCAGGGCGGGGGACTGAAGCTTTCTTT. V is TRBV7-3 and J is TRBJ1-1, with D perhaps TRBD1 (5 bases). This CDR3 is built from 15 residues. With 2 bases removed from V and 5 bases from J, the gap between germline ends came to 15 bases. Germline lookup yields CDR1 SGHTA and CDR2 FQGTGA.

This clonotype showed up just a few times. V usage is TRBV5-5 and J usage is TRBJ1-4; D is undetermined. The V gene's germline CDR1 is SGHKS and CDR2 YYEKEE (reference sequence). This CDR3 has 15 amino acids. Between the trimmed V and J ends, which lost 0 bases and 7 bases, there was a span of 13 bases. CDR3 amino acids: CASSLVVGNPEKLFF. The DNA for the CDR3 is TGTGCCAGCAGCTTGGTGGTAGGGAACCCTGAAAAACTGTTTTTT.

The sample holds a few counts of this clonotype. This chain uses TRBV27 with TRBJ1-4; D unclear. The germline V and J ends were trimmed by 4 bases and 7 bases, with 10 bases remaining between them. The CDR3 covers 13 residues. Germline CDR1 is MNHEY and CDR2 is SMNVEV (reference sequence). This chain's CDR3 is CASSSQIGEKLFF. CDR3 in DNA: TGTGCCAGCAGTTCGCAAATTGGTGAAAAACTGTTTTTT.

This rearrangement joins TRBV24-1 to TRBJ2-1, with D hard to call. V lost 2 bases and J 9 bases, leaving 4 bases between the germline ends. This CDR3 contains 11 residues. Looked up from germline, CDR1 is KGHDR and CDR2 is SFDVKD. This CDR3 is CATSDYGEQFF. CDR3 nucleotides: TGTGCCACCAGTGATTACGGTGAGCAGTTCTTC.

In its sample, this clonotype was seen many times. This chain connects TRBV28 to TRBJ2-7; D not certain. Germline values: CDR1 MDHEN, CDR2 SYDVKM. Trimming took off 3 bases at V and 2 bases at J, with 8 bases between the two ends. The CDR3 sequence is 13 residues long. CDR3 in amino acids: CASSFSTAYEQYF. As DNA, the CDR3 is TGTGCCAGCAGTTTTTCAACAGCCTACGAGCAGTACTTC.

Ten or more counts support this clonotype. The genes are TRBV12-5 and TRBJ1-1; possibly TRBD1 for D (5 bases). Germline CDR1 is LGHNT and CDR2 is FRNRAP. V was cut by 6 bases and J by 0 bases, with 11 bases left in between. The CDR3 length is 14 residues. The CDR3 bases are TGTGCTAGTGGGCACAGGTCCCTGAACACTGAAGCTTTCTTT. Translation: CASGHRSLNTEAFF.

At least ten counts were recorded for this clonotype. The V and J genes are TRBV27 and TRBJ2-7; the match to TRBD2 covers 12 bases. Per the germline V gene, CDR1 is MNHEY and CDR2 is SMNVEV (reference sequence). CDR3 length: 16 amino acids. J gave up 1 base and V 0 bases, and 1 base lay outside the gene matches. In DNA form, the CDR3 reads TGTGCCAGCAGTTTATCTGGACTAGCGGGATCCTACGAGCAGTACTTC. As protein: CASSLSGLAGSYEQYF.

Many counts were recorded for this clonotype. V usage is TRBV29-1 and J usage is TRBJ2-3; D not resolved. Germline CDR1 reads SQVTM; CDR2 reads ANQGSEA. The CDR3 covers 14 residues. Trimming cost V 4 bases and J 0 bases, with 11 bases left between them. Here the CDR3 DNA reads TGCAGCGTTGCGAGGTTGGGAAGCACAGATACGCAGTATTTT. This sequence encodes CSVARLGSTDTQYF.

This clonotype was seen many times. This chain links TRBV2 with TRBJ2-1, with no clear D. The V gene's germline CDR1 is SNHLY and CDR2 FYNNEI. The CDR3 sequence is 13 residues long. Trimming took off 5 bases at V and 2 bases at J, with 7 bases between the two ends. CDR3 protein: CASSYWTYNEQFF. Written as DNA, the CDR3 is TGTGCCAGCAGTTACTGGACCTACAATGAGCAGTTCTTC.

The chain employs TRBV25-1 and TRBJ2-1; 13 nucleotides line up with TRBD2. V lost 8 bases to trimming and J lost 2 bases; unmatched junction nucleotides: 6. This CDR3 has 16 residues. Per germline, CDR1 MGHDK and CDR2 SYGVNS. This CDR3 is CASRGLAGEPYNEQFF. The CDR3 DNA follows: TGTGCCAGCCGAGGACTAGCGGGGGAACCCTACAATGAGCAGTTCTTC.

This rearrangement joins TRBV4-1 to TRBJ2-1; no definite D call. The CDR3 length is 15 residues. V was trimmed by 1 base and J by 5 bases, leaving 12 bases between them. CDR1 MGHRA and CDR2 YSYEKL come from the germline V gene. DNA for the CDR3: TGCGCCAGCAGCCAAGGGCTTACTAACAACAATGAGCAGTTCTTC. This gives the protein CASSQGLTNNNEQFF.